This T cell receptor (beta chain) originates from a study of OX40 agonist ivuxolimab in advanced cancers. Turning to this clone: Its antigen is currently unknown.

CDR1 and CDR2 (germline): LNHDA, SQIVND (reference sequence). Trimming pared 1 base from V and 3 bases from J, leaving 22 bases between. The CDR3 loop spans 18 amino acids. Method: immunoSEQ multiplex PCR; TCRdb's copy keeps in-frame clones and lacks some. The repertoire holds roughly 29,000 clones, with around nine tenths as singletons. General observations from the study: The study observed clonal expansion of CD4+ and CD8+ blood T cells by week 6 at 0.1 to 3.0 mg/kg.

The chain recombines TRBV19 with TRBJ2-7; D may match TRBD1 or TRBD2 (7 bases each). The TCR comes from an adult with an advanced solid tumor such as melanoma, head and neck, liver or kidney cancer. This material consisted of CD4+ or CD8+ T cells sorted from blood, taken in a trial of the OX40 agonist ivuxolimab. The CDR3 coding sequence is TGTGCCAGTAGTATAGGAACAGGGGAGGGTTCCTTCTACTACGAGCAGTACTTC. It specifies CASSIGTGEGSFYYEQYF. The complete variable domain, with remaining parts taken from reference TRBV19 and TRBJ2-7, reads DGGITQSPKYLFRKEGQNVTLSCEQNLNHDAMYWYRQDPGQGLRLIYYSQIVNDFQKGDIAEGYSVSREKKESFPLTVTSAQKNPTAFYLCASSIGTGEGSFYYEQYFGPGTRLTVT.